Here is one T cell receptor (beta chain) with its context. This record belongs to a study of CD8 T cells in Susac syndrome. V lost 1 base to trimming and J lost 5 bases, with 12 bases between them. Germline CDR1 is SGDLS and CDR2 is YYNGEE. The CDR3 is made up of 14 amino acids. Roughly 0.45 to 1 ug RNA was reverse transcribed with random hexamers. TCRdb ran MiXCR on the immunoSEQ multiplex PCR reads and lists one entry per CDR3 protein. The sample yields fewer than 250,000 distinct CDR3 sequences, roughly 90% seen once. The receptor was isolated from a human donor with multiple sclerosis. Sequenced material: CD8+ T cells from PBMCs. This rearrangement joins TRBV9 to TRBJ1-1; D call uncertain. The CDR3 region has the DNA TGTGCCAGCAGCGTATCTCGGGGAGGGACTGAAGCTTTCTTT. Translation gives CASSVSRGGTEAFF.